One TCR beta chain is described in this entry. The data are from a study of blood T cell repertoires in COVID-19. Trimming cost V 5 bases and J 5 bases; bases outside gene matches: 7. CDR1 SNHLY and CDR2 FYNNEI come from the germline V gene. The CDR3 runs to 14 residues. In the source study's methods: The assay estimated nucleated cells by amplifying reference gene primers. Some clones are missing from TCRdb's copy, which holds only in-frame ones; the method was immunoSEQ multiplex PCR. For V, J and clone size, that table is used; D and trimming come from the DNA. The table has 200,000 to 250,000 clones, less than 90% seen once; the top ten hold over 15%.

The receptor was derived from a woman at least 80 years old with active or convalescent COVID-19. V gene TRBV2 combines with J gene TRBJ2-5; 8 bases align to TRBD2. The specimen sequenced was peripheral blood. CDR3 residues: CASSRVGGGETQYF. The CDR3 DNA is TGTGCCAGCAGTCGGGTCGGCGGGGGGGAGACCCAGTACTTC.